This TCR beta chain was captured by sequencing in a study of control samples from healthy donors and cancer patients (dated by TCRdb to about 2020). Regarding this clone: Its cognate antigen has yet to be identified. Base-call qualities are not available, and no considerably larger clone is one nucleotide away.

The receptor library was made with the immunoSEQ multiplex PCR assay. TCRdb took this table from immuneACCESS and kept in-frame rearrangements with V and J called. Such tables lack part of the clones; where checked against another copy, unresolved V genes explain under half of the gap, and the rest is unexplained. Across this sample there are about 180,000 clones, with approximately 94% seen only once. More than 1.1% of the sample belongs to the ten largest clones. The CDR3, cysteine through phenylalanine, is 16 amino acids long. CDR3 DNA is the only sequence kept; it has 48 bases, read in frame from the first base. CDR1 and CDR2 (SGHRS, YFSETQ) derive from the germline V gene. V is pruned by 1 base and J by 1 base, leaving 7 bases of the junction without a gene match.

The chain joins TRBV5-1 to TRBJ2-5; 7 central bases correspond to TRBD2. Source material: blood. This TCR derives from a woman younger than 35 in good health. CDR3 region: CASSLPSGESQETQYF. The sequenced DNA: TGCGCCAGCAGCTTGCCAAGCGGGGAGTCCCAAGAGACCCAGTACTTC.